The 17 T cell receptor beta chains given below trace back to one sample, sequenced in a study of memory CD4+ T cells and cytomegalovirus serostatus. Single viable CD3+CD4+CD8-CD45RO+ cells were sorted as the memory CD4+ T cells. Assay: immunoSEQ multiplex PCR; the TCRdb copy retains only in-frame clones and omits some. Found here are just over 40,000 clones, roughly 80% of them singletons; the top ten hold roughly 0.87%. The sequenced material came from memory CD4+ T cells from blood. The receptors were gathered from an adult in good health and CMV-seronegative.

The chain employs TRBV2 and TRBJ2-5; D is possibly TRBD1 (5 bases). The germline CDR1 and CDR2 sequences are SNHLY and FYNNEI. This CDR3 has 14 residues. V dropped 5 bases and J dropped 4 bases, with 14 bases sitting between them. CDR3 residues: CASSRNWQGETQYF. CDR3 nucleotides: TGTGCCAGCAGTCGGAACTGGCAGGGAGAGACCCAGTACTTC. Full variable domain (rest looked up from reference TRBV2 and TRBJ2-5): EPEVTQTPSHQVTQMGQEVILRCVPISNHLYFYWYRQILGQKVEFLVSFYNNEISEKSEIFDDQFSVERPDGSNFTLKIRSTKLEDSAMYFCASSRNWQGETQYFGPGTRLLVL.

The CDR3, as DNA: TGTGCCAGCAGCCAAGGACAGGGGACTGAAGCTTTCTTT. It translates to CASSQGQGTEAFF. This chain links TRBV7-3 with TRBJ1-1, with 9 nucleotides matching TRBD1. The V gene's germline CDR1 is SGHTA and CDR2 FQGTGA. The CDR3 length is 13 residues. Unmatched junction bases numbered 3, after V lost 5 bases and J lost 5 bases. The variable domain in full, completed from reference TRBV7-3 and TRBJ1-1, reads GAGVSQTPSNKVTEKGKYVELRCDPISGHTALYWYRQSLGQGPEFLIYFQGTGAADDSGLPNDRFFAVRPEGSVSTLKIQRTERGDSAVYLCASSQGQGTEAFFGQGTRLTVV.

This rearrangement joins TRBV28 to TRBJ1-6; 7 positions match TRBD1. This CDR3 has 15 amino acids. Germline V gene data show CDR1 as MDHEN and CDR2 as SYDVKM. Trimming cost V 4 bases and J 7 bases; bases outside gene matches: 7. The CDR3 nucleotides are TGTGCCAGCAGTTATAGGGGACAGAGAAATTCACCCCTCCACTTT. Translation gives CASSYRGQRNSPLHF.

This chain connects TRBV2 to TRBJ2-3; 11 bases align to TRBD2. V trimming: 6 bases; J trimming: 2 bases; junction bases outside the gene matches: 10. Germline V gives CDR1 SNHLY, CDR2 FYNNEI. The CDR3 consists of 17 residues. CDR3 nucleotide sequence: TGTGCCAGCAGACGGGGGCAGACTAGCGGGGCCACAGATACGCAGTATTTT. Its protein is CASRRGQTSGATDTQYF.

The V gene is TRBV4-3, the J gene TRBJ2-5; D not certain. The CDR3 runs 14 residues. In germline, CDR1 is LGHNA, CDR2 YSLEER. V dropped 0 bases and J dropped 2 bases, with 7 bases sitting between them. The CDR3 region is CASSQESGQETQYF. DNA for the CDR3: TGCGCCAGCAGCCAAGAATCAGGTCAAGAGACCCAGTACTTC.

This clone was observed once. V and J are TRBV4-2 and TRBJ2-5; 7 positions agree with TRBD1. V dropped 2 bases and J dropped 3; count of bases not matched to a gene: 3. CDR3 size: 14 residues. Germline loops: CDR1 LGHNA, CDR2 YNFKEQ. As DNA, the CDR3 is TGTGCCAGCAGCCAATGGGACAGAGAAGAGACCCAGTACTTC. Translating gives CASSQWDREETQYF.

This sequence joins TRBV6-1 and TRBJ2-2; no reliable D call. The CDR3 consists of 15 residues. Trimming took off 3 bases at V and 2 bases at J, with 10 bases between the two ends. Germline V gene sequence: CDR1 MNHNS, CDR2 SASEGT. This CDR3 reads CASSDGRFNTGELFF. The CDR3 coding sequence is TGTGCCAGCAGTGACGGCAGGTTTAACACCGGGGAGCTGTTTTTT.

The chain combines TRBV25-1 with TRBJ2-1; D uncertain. V was shortened by 4 bases and J by 8 bases, with 9 bases between the two germline ends. Germline V lookup: CDR1 MGHDK, CDR2 SYGVNS. The CDR3 is 12 amino acids. The CDR3 protein is CASSARVHEQFF. The CDR3 DNA is TGTGCCAGCAGTGCTAGGGTCCATGAGCAGTTCTTC. Supplemented by reference TRBV25-1 and TRBJ2-1, the full variable domain reads EADIYQTPRYLVIGTGKKITLECSQTMGHDKMYWYQQDPGMELHLIHYSYGVNSTEKGDLSSESTVSRIRTEHFPLTLESARPSHTSQYLCASSARVHEQFFGPGTRLTVL.

V and J are TRBV6-5 and TRBJ2-2, with unresolved D. Between the trimmed V and J ends, which lost 6 bases and 5 bases, there was a span of 7 bases. The CDR3 has 12 amino acids. CDR1 is MNHEY and CDR2 is SVGAGI in the germline V gene. CDR3 sequence reads: CASSKSTGELFF. CDR3 bases: TGTGCCAGCAGCAAAAGTACCGGGGAGCTGTTTTTT.

V is TRBV9 and J is TRBJ2-4; no firm D call. Looked up from germline, CDR1 is SGDLS and CDR2 is YYNGEE. The ends were cut back, 3 bases at V and 1 base at J, with 8 bases in the middle. CDR3 length: 14 amino acids. In nucleotides, the CDR3 is TGTGCCAGCAGCGATAATTTGGCCAAAAACATTCAGTACTTC. It encodes CASSDNLAKNIQYF.

This clone was seen a few times. The chain has TRBV5-1 and TRBJ1-3; maybe TRBD1 (6 bases). This CDR3 is built from 14 residues. Looked up from germline, CDR1 is SGHRS and CDR2 is YFSETQ. V dropped 4 bases and J dropped 2 bases, with 10 bases sitting between them. The CDR3 region has the DNA TGCGCCAGCAGCGAGGGACAACCTGGAAACACCATATATTTT. The encoded protein is CASSEGQPGNTIYF.

This rearrangement joins TRBV5-8 to TRBJ1-4, with 10 nucleotides matching TRBD1. Germline V gene data show CDR1 as SGHTS and CDR2 as YDEGEE. Germline trimming cut 2 bases from V and 7 bases from J; bases unmatched to any gene: 2. The CDR3 spans 14 residues. The CDR3 sequence is CASSFGTGVEKLFF. The CDR3 DNA is TGTGCCAGCAGCTTCGGGACAGGGGTTGAAAAACTGTTTTTT. Supplemented by reference TRBV5-8 and TRBJ1-4, the full variable domain reads EAGVTQSPTHLIKTRGQQATLRCSPISGHTSVYWYQQALGLGLQFLLWYDEGEERNRGNFPPRFSGRQFPNYSSELNVNALELEDSALYLCASSFGTGVEKLFFGSGTQLSVL.

The rearrangement links TRBV30 to TRBJ1-5, with a tentative D call TRBD1 (5 bases). The CDR3 runs to 15 residues. V was pared by 2 bases and J by 10 bases, with 21 bases between. CDR1 GTSNPN and CDR2 SVGIG come from the germline V gene (reference sequence). The CDR3 is CAWSRGGPGGGPQHF. In DNA form, the CDR3 reads TGTGCCTGGAGTCGAGGCGGACCCGGGGGTGGTCCCCAGCATTTT.

This rearrangement joins TRBV7-9 to TRBJ1-1, with no clear D. V was pared by 1 base and J by 0 bases, with 3 bases between. Germline-derived CDR1 and CDR2 are SEHNR and FQNEAQ (reference sequence). The CDR3 consists of 13 residues. The CDR3 loop is CASSLGMNTEAFF. For the CDR3, the DNA is TGTGCCAGCAGCTTAGGTATGAACACTGAAGCTTTCTTT.

The chain recombines TRBV30 with TRBJ1-1; D is perhaps TRBD1 (5 bases). The CDR3 is 14 residues long. CDR1 is GTSNPN, CDR2 SVGIG, per germline (reference sequence). Trimming stripped 1 base from V and 11 bases from J, with 20 bases between. Here the CDR3 reads CAWSEGPSLYPAFF. CDR3 bases: TGTGCCTGGAGTGAGGGACCAAGCTTATATCCGGCTTTCTTT.

The sample holds one count of this clone. This chain connects TRBV7-9 to TRBJ2-3; D unresolved. Germline V gene data show CDR1 as SEHNR and CDR2 as FQNEAQ (reference sequence). The CDR3 runs to 12 residues. V lost 6 bases and J 2 bases, leaving 6 bases between the germline ends. CDR3 region: CASSPTTDTQYF. In nucleotides, the CDR3 is TGTGCCAGCAGTCCTACCACAGATACGCAGTATTTT.

This clone appeared a few times. The V gene is TRBV6-1, the J gene TRBJ2-6, with D perhaps given as TRBD1 or TRBD2 (5 bases each). The CDR3 runs 14 residues. The germline V gene encodes CDR1 MNHNS and CDR2 SASEGT. V lost 8 bases, J lost 5 bases, and 13 bases lay in between. For the CDR3, the DNA is TGTGCCAGCGGGGGAACAGATTGGGCCAACGTCCTGACTTTC. Protein sequence: CASGGTDWANVLTF.